These T cell receptor beta chains were read from a single sample in a study of cytomegalovirus exposure and HLA in healthy donors. The table came from immunoSEQ multiplex PCR; TCRdb's copy has only in-frame clones and leaves some out. The sample includes about 150,000 clones. Sequenced sample: PBMCs. Source of these receptors: a woman in her fifties or sixties in good health and CMV-seronegative. Each CDR3 is given with its conserved first and last residue. Fields, in order: J gene, V gene, D gene, CDR3 DNA, CDR3 protein. The D gene is left open where the match is weak.

>TRBJ1-3|TRBV6-1|.
TGTGCCAGCAGTGAAGAGCGGCAGAGAAACACCATATATTTT
CASSEERQRNTIYF
>TRBJ2-1|TRBV19|.
TGTGCCAGTATGGGCAGTGAGAAGGACAATGAGCAGTTCTTC
CASMGSEKDNEQFF
>TRBJ1-1|TRBV12-5|TRBD1
TGTGCTAGTGGGCCACCCGGGACAGGGGACACTGAAGCTTTCTTT
CASGPPGTGDTEAFF
>TRBJ1-6|TRBV25-1|.
TGTGCCAGCAGTGAAGGAACAGCCGATTCACCCCTCCACTTT
CASSEGTADSPLHF
>TRBJ1-5|TRBV5-5|TRBD1
TGTGCCAGCAGCCGTAACGAAGCTACAGGGGGTGGTAGCAATCAGCCCCAGCATTTT
CASSRNEATGGGSNQPQHF
>TRBJ2-4|TRBV6-5|.
TGTGCCAGCAGTTACTCGAGAGGCCGAGACATTCAGTACTTC
CASSYSRGRDIQYF
>TRBJ2-7|TRBV5-4|.
TGTGCCAGCAGCTCGAACCGGGACTTCTCCTACGAGCAGTACTTC
CASSSNRDFSYEQYF
>TRBJ2-3|TRBV18|TRBD1
TGTGCCAGCTCACCATCCGGGACAGGGAACACAGATACGCAATATTTT
CASSPSGTGNTDTQYF
>TRBJ2-5|TRBV18|TRBD1
TGTGCCAGCTCACCAACAGGGGCGAGTCAAGAGACCCAGTACTTC
CASSPTGASQETQYF
>TRBJ2-7|TRBV7-2|TRBD2
TGTGCCAGCAGCTCGGGACTAGTATCCACCGAGCAGTACTTC
CASSSGLVSTEQYF